Shown below are 9 T cell receptor beta chains from a single sample sequenced in a study of graft-versus-host responses after intestinal transplantation. No cognate antigen is known for these TCRs. The protocol was immunoSEQ multiplex PCR, while the TCRdb copy is restricted to in-frame clones and leaves out a portion. The data hold about 110,000 clones, with roughly 90% observed a single time. The source material was unstimulated CD4+ T cells sorted from spleen or lymph node cells, sampled before transplant. All receptors come from a human donor who was the organ donor for an intestinal transplant.

This clone was seen only once. The chain links TRBV19 to TRBJ1-2; unclear D gene. The CDR3 length is 13 residues. Germline values: CDR1 LNHDA, CDR2 SQIVND (reference sequence). With 7 bases removed from V and 4 bases from J, the gap between germline ends came to 13 bases. CDR3 sequence reads: CASTRGRSYGYTF. The CDR3 region has the DNA TGTGCCAGTACACGAGGCAGGAGCTATGGCTACACCTTC.

The V call is TRBV11-2, the J call TRBJ1-6; D remains ambiguous. The V gene lost 4 bases and the J gene lost 7 bases, with 17 bases spanning the gap. The germline V gene encodes CDR1 SGHAT and CDR2 FQNNGV. This CDR3 spans 16 amino acids. The CDR3 nucleotides are TGTGCCAGCAGCTCCCTGTTGTTAGGTGACAATTCACCCCTCCACTTT. It specifies CASSSLLLGDNSPLHF.

The chain combines TRBV15 with TRBJ1-6; D uncertain. V gave up 1 base and J gave up 10 bases, with 11 bases separating them. The germline V gene encodes CDR1 LNHNV and CDR2 YYDKDF (reference sequence). The CDR3 extends over 14 amino acids. The DNA for the CDR3 is TGTGCCACCAGCAGAGGCTCTGGGCAGTCACCCCTCCACTTT. This sequence encodes CATSRGSGQSPLHF.

This chain uses TRBV27 with TRBJ1-4, with TRBD1 as a possible D gene (5 bases). V dropped 5 bases and J dropped 8 bases, with 18 bases sitting between them. Germline values: CDR1 MNHEY, CDR2 SMNVEV (reference sequence). This CDR3 is built from 15 residues. CDR3 in amino acids: CASSPTPGPGEKLFF. Here the CDR3 DNA reads TGTGCCAGCAGTCCGACCCCGGGACCGGGCGAAAAACTGTTTTTT.

The rearrangement uses TRBV2 and TRBJ2-5, with 7 bases aligning to TRBD2. CDR3 length: 14 residues. V lost 7 bases, J lost 7 bases, and 12 bases stayed unmatched. Germline assignment: CDR1 SNHLY and CDR2 FYNNEI. The CDR3 nucleotides read TGTGCCAGCACCGTGGGGGGGGTCTTAGGGACCCAGTACTTC. Translation: CASTVGGVLGTQYF.

The chain uses TRBV9 and TRBJ2-1; D may be TRBD1 or TRBD2 (5 bases each). In germline, CDR1 is SGDLS, CDR2 YYNGEE. This CDR3 comprises 16 residues. The ends were cut back, 5 bases at V and 5 bases at J, with 20 bases in the middle. CDR3 amino acids: CASSRSQRDPNNEQFF. CDR3 DNA: TGTGCCAGCAGTCGTAGCCAACGGGACCCTAACAATGAGCAGTTCTTC.

This chain joins TRBV4-1 and TRBJ1-2; 9 bases are a match to TRBD1. The CDR3 has 14 amino acids. Germline V gene sequence: CDR1 MGHRA, CDR2 YSYEKL. Trimming removed 2 bases from V and 6 bases from J; junction bases left unmatched: 4. In DNA form, the CDR3 reads TGCGCCAGCAGCCAATCGGGACAGGGTAATGGCTACACCTTC. This gives the protein CASSQSGQGNGYTF.

V and J are TRBV5-1 and TRBJ2-1; possibly TRBD1 or TRBD2 for D (6 bases each). CDR1 and CDR2 from the germline V gene are SGHRS and YFSETQ. Trimming took 3 bases from V and 9 from J, leaving 22 bases between them. The CDR3 spans 16 residues. CDR3 in amino acids: CASSWGLWGAEGEQFF. As DNA, the CDR3 is TGCGCCAGCAGCTGGGGACTTTGGGGGGCGGAGGGTGAGCAGTTCTTC.

The gene calls are TRBV2 and TRBJ2-5, with D perhaps assigned TRBD1 or TRBD2 (6 bases each). Germline CDR1 is SNHLY and CDR2 is FYNNEI. V lost 1 base and J 4 bases, leaving 10 bases between the germline ends. The CDR3 runs 14 residues. In DNA, the CDR3 is TGTGCCAGCAGTGAAGAAGGGGGGCGAGAGACCCAGTACTTC. Protein sequence: CASSEEGGRETQYF.